The source of this T cell receptor (beta chain) is a study of identical twins. This clonotype appeared a single time. TCRdb reanalysed the 5' RACE reads using MiXCR and keeps one entry per CDR3 protein. This sample carries 1.5 million to 2 million distinct CDR3 sequences, around 33% of them seen once, and the ten largest clones take 0.25% to 0.3%. This CDR3 contains 14 residues. The specimen was cord blood. This clonotype was sampled from a newborn girl in good health. The chain couples TRBV21-1 to TRBJ2-1; the table names TRBD1, a call not compared with the DNA. TRBV21-1 is given as a pseudogene. The CDR3 sequence is CARHNLRDHNEQFF. CDR3 DNA: TGTGCCAGGCATAACCTCCGGGACCACAATGAGCAGTTCTTC.